This T cell receptor (beta chain) was profiled in a study of CD8 T cells in ankylosing spondylitis. This clonotype appeared a few times. Its matching antigen is unknown. Trimming left V 1 base short and J 5 bases short, with 9 bases between. The length of the CDR3 is 14 residues. CDR1 and CDR2 from the germline V gene are MDHEN and SYDVKM. Study results and caveats: Disease-linked clones reportedly showed significant enrichment in matched ankylosing spondylitis synovial fluid. Disease-associated clonotypes exhibited CD8+ identity and were relatively infrequent in peripheral blood.

TCRdb re-called the 5' RACE reads through MiXCR, storing one row per CDR3 protein. This table has about 170,000 distinct CDR3 sequences, roughly 18% appearing once. The sequenced material came from blood, either unsorted or a sorted T cell fraction (not recorded which). The genes are TRBV28 and TRBJ1-5, with unresolved D. This clonotype was obtained from a male donor with ankylosing spondylitis or in good health (not recorded which). CDR3 bases: TGTGCCAGCAGTTTATTGAGGGCCGATCAGCCCCAGCATTTT. It codes for CASSLLRADQPQHF.